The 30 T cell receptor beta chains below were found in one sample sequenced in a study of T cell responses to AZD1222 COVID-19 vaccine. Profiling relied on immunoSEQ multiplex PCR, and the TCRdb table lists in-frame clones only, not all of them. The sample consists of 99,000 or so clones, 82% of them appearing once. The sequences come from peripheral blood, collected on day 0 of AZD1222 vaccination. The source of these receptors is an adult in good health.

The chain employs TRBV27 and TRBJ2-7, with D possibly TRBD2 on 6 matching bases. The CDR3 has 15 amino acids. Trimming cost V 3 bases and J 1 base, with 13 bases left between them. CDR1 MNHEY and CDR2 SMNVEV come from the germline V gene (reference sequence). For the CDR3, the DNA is TGTGCCAGCAGTTTCTCCCTAAGCGGGTCCTACGAGCAGTACTTC. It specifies CASSFSLSGSYEQYF.

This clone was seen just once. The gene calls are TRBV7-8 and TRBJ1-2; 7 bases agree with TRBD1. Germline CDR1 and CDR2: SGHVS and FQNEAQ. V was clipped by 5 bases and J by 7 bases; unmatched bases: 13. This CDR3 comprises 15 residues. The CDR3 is CASSPETGWKSGYTF. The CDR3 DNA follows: TGTGCCAGCAGCCCGGAGACAGGGTGGAAATCTGGCTACACCTTC.

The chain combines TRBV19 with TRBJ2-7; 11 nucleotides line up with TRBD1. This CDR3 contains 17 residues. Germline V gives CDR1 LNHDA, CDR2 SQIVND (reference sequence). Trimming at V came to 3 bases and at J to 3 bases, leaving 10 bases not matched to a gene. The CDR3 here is CASSILPGQGVGYEQYF. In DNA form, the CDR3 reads TGTGCCAGTAGTATCCTCCCGGGACAGGGGGTTGGCTACGAGCAGTACTTC.

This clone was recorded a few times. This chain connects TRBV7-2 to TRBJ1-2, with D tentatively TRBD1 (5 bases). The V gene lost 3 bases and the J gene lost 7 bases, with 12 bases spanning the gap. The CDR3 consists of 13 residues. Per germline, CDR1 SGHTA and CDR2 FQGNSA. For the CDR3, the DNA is TGTGCCAGCAGCTTTGGGACGGCTTCTGGCTACACCTTC. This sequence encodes CASSFGTASGYTF.

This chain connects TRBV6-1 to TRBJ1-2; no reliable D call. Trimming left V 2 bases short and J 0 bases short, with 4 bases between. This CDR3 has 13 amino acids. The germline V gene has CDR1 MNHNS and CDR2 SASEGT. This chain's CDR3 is CASSEQTNYGYTF. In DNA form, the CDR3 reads TGTGCCAGCAGTGAACAGACTAACTATGGCTACACCTTC.

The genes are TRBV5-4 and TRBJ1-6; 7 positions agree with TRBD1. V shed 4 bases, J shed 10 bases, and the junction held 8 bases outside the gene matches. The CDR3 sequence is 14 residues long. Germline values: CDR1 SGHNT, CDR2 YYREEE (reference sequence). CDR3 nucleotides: TGTGCCAGCAGCGGGCGACAGGGCCTCTCACCCCTCCACTTT. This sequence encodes CASSGRQGLSPLHF.

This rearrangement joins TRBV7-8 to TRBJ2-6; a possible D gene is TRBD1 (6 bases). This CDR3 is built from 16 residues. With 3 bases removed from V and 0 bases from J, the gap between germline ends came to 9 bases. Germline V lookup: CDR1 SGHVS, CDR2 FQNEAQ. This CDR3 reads CASSLLGGSGANVLTF. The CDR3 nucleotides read TGTGCCAGCAGCTTGTTAGGGGGCTCTGGGGCCAACGTCCTGACTTTC. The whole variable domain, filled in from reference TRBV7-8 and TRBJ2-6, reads GAGVSQSPRYKVAKRGQDVALRCDPISGHVSLFWYQQALGQGPEFLTYFQNEAQLDKSGLPSDRFFAERPEGSVSTLKIQRTQQEDSAVYLCASSLLGGSGANVLTFGAGSRLTVL.

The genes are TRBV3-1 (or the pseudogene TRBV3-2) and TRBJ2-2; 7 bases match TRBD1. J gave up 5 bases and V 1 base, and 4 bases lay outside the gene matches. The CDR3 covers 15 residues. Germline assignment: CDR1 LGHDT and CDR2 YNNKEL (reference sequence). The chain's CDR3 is CASSQAQGQTGELFF. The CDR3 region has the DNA TGTGCCAGCAGCCAAGCCCAGGGACAGACCGGGGAGCTGTTTTTT.

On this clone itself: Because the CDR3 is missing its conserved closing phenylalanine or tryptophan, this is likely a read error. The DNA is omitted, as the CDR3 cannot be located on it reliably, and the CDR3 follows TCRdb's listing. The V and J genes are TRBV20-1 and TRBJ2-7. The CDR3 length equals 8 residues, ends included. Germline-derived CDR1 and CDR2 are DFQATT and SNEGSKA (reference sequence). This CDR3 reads CSATGTIL.

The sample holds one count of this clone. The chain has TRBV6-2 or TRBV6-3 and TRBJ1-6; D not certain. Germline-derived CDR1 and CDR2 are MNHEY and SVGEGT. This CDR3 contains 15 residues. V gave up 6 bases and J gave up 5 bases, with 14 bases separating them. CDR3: CASSGVSLHNSPLHF. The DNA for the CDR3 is TGTGCCAGCAGCGGGGTCAGTCTTCATAATTCACCCCTCCACTTT.

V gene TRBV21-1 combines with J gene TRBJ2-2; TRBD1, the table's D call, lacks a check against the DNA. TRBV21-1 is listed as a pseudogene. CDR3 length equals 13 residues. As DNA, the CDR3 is TGTGCCAGCAGCAATGTTCAAACCGGGGAGCTGTTTTTT. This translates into CASSNVQTGELFF.

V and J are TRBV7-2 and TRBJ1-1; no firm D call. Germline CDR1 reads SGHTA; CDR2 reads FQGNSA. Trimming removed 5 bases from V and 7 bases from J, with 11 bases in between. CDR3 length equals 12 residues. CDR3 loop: CASSPDLGEAFF. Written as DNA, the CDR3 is TGTGCCAGCAGCCCAGATCTGGGTGAAGCTTTCTTT.

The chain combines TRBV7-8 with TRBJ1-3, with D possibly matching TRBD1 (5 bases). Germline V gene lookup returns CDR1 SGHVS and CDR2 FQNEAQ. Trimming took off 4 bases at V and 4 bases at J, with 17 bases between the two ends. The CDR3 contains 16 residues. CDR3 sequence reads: CASSSRAWGRGNTIYF. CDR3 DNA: TGTGCCAGCAGCTCCAGGGCCTGGGGCCGGGGAAACACCATATATTTT. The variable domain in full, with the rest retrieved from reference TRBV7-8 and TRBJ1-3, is GAGVSQSPRYKVAKRGQDVALRCDPISGHVSLFWYQQALGQGPEFLTYFQNEAQLDKSGLPSDRFFAERPEGSVSTLKIQRTQQEDSAVYLCASSSRAWGRGNTIYFGEGSWLTVV.

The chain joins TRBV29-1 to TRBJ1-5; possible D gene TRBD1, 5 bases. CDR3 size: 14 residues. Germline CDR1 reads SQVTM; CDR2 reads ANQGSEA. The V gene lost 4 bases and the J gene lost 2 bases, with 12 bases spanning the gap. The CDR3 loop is CSVASRDGNQPQHF. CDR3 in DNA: TGCAGCGTTGCATCCAGGGATGGCAATCAGCCCCAGCATTTT. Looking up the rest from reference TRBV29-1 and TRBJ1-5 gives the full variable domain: SAVISQKPSRDICQRGTSLTIQCQVDSQVTMMFWYRQQPGQSLTLIATANQGSEATYESGFVIDKFPISRPNLTFSTLTVSNMSPEDSSIYLCSVASRDGNQPQHFGDGTRLSIL.

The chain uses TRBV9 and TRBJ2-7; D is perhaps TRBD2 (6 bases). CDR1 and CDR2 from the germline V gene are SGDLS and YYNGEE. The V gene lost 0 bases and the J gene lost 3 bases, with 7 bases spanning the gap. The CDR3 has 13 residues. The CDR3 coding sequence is TGTGCCAGCAGCGTAGGGGACTTCTACGAGCAGTACTTC. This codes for CASSVGDFYEQYF.

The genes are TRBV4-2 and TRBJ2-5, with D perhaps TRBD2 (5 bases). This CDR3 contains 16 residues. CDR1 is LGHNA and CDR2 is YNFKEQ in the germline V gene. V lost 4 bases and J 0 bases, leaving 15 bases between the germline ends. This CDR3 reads CASSPLGPGNQETQYF. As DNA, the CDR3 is TGTGCCAGCAGCCCCCTCGGACCGGGGAACCAAGAGACCCAGTACTTC.

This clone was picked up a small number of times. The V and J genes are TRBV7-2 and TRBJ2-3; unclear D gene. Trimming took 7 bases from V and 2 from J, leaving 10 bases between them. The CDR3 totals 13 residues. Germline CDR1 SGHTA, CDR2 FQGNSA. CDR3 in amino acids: CASTLSPTDTQYF. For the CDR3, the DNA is TGTGCCAGCACCCTTTCCCCCACAGATACGCAGTATTTT.

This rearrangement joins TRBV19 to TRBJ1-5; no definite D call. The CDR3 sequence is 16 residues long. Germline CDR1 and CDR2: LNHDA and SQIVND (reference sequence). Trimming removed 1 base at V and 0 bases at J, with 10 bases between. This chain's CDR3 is CASSIVGGTSNQPQHF. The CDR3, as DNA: TGTGCCAGTAGTATAGTCGGCGGTACTAGCAATCAGCCCCAGCATTTT.

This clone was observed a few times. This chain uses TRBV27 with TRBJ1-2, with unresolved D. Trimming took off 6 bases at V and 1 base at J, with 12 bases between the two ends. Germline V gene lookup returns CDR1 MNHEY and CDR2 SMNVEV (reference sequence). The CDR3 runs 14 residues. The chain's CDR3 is CASSSLSNNYGYTF. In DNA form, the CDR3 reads TGTGCCAGCAGCTCTCTAAGCAATAACTATGGCTACACCTTC.

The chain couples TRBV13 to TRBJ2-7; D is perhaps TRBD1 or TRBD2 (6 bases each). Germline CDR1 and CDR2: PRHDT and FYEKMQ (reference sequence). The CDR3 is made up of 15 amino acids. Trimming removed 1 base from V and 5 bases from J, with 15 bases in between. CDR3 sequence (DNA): TGTGCCAGCAGCTTAGATTCCGGGGGCAAGAACGAGCAGTACTTC. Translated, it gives CASSLDSGGKNEQYF.

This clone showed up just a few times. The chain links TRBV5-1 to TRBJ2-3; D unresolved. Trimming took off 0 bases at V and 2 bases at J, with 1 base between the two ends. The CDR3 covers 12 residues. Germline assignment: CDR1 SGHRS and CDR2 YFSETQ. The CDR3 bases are TGCGCCAGCAGCTTGGCCACAGATACGCAGTATTTT. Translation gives CASSLATDTQYF. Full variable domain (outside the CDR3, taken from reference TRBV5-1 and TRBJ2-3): KAGVTQTPRYLIKTRGQQVTLSCSPISGHRSVSWYQQTPGQGLQFLFEYFSETQRNKGNFPGRFSGRQFSNSRSEMNVSTLELGDSALYLCASSLATDTQYFGPGTRLTVL.

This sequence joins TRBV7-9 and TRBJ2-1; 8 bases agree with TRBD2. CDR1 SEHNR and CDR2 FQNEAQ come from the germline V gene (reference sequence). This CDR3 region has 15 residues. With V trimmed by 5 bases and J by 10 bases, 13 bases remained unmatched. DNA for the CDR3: TGTGCCAGCAGCGATGCGGGACTAGGCATCTGGGAGCAGTTCTTC. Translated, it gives CASSDAGLGIWEQFF.

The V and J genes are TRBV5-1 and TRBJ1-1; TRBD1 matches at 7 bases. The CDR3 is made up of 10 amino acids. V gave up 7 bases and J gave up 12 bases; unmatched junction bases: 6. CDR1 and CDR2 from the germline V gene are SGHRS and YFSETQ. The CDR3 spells CASLGTETFF. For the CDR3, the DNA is TGCGCCAGCTTGGGGACAGAAACTTTCTTT.

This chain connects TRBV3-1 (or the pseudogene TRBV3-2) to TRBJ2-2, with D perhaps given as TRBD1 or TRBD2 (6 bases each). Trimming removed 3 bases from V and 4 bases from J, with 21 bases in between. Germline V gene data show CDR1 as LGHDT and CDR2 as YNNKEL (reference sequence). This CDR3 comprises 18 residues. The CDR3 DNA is TGTGCCAGCAGCCAGCTAGGGGGGCCTAGCGCTGGCACCGGGGAGCTGTTTTTT. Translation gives CASSQLGGPSAGTGELFF.

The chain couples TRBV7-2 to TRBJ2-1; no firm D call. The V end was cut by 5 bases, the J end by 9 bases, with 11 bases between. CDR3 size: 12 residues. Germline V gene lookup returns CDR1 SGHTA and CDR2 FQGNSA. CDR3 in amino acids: CASSPQYGEQFF. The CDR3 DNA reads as TGTGCCAGCAGCCCTCAATACGGTGAGCAGTTCTTC.

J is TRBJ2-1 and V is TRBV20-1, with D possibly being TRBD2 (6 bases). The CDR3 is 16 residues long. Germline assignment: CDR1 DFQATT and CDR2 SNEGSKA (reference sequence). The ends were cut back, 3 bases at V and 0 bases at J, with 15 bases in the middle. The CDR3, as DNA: TGCAGTGCTAGTTCCCGGGAGTCCAGCTCCTACAATGAGCAGTTCTTC. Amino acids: CSASSRESSSYNEQFF.

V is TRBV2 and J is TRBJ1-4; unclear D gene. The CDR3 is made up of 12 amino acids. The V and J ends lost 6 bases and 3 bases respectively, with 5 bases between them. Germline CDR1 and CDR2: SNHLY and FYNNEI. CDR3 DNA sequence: TGTGCCAGCAGCTCCCCTAATGAAAAACTGTTTTTT. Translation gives CASSSPNEKLFF.

The CDR3 DNA reads TGTGCCAGCAGTTACTCGATATGGGGTAACATGAACACTGAAGCTTTCTTT. Protein product: CASSYSIWGNMNTEAFF. The chain recombines TRBV6-2 or TRBV6-3 with TRBJ1-1; D not certain. Trimming shortened V by 0 bases and J by 0 bases, and 14 bases separated the two germline ends. The CDR3 totals 17 residues. Germline V gives CDR1 MNHEY, CDR2 SVGEGT.

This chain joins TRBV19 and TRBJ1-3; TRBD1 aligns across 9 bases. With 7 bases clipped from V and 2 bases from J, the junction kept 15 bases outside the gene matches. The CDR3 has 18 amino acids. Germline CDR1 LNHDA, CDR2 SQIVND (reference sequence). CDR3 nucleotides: TGTGCCAGTAATTCTGTACAACCGGGACAGGGAGCTGGAAACACCATATATTTT. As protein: CASNSVQPGQGAGNTIYF.

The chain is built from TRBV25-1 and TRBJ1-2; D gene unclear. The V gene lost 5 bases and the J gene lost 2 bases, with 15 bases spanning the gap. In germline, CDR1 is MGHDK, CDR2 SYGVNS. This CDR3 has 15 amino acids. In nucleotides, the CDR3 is TGTGCCAGCAGTACGCCGGAGGGTCCAAACTATGGCTACACCTTC. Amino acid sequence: CASSTPEGPNYGYTF.